This entry features one T cell receptor beta chain sequence. Its target is not known. The source of the sample is a study of T cells in Graves' hyperthyroidism and ophthalmopathy. Whole-study findings and limits: Most thyroid clonotypes that were expanded above 0.001 also turned up in blood.

RNA transcripts gave rise to amplified TCR beta CDR3 regions. TCR CDR3 regions were first amplified by RT-PCR with HTBI primers. TCRdb re-called the multiplex PCR reads with MiXCR, one entry per CDR3 protein. The sample contains around 620,000 distinct CDR3 sequences, around 46% of which appear only once. The sample comprised peripheral blood or thyroid tissue (not recorded which). This TCR was recovered from an adult woman with Graves' disease, either hyperthyroidism or ophthalmopathy (not recorded which).

The DNA of the CDR3 is TGCAGTGCTAGATGGGGTACCAATCAGCCCCAGCATTTT. Its protein product is CSARWGTNQPQHF. The genes are TRBV20-1 and TRBJ1-5; D is uncertain. V shed 2 bases and J shed 3 bases, with 8 bases lying between them. This CDR3 has 13 residues. Germline V gene sequence: CDR1 DFQATT, CDR2 SNEGSKA (reference sequence).